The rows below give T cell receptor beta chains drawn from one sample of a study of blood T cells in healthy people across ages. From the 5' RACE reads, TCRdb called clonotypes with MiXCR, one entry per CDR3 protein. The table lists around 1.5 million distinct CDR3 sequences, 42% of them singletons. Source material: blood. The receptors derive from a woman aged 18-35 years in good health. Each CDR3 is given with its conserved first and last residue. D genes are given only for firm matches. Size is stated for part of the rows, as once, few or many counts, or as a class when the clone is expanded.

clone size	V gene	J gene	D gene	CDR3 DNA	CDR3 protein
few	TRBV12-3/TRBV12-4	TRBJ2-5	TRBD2	TGTGCCAGCACCCTCGACTCTAGCGGAGGCGAGACCCAGTACTTC	CASTLDSSGGETQYF
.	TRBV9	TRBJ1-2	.	TGTGCCAGCAGCGGGATTCTCTATGGCTACACCTTC	CASSGILYGYTF
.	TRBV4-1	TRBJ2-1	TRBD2	TGCGCCAGCAGCCAGAGTAGCGGGACCCTAGGGGAGCAGTTCTTC	CASSQSSGTLGEQFF
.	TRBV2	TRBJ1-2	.	TGTGCCAGCAGTGAGGGTAACAGGGTACGCTATGGCTACACCTTC	CASSEGNRVRYGYTF
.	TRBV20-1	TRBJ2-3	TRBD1	TGCAGTGCTAGCGGGGGGAAGGACAGGGGCACCACAGATACGCAGTATTTT	CSASGGKDRGTTDTQYF
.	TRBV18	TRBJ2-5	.	TGTGCCAGCTCAGCCACCCGACAAGAGACCCAGTACTTC	CASSATRQETQYF
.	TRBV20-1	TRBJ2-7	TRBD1	TGCAGTGCTAGGGGGACAGAAAACGAGCAGTACTTC	CSARGTENEQYF
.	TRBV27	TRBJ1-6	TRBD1	TGTGCCAGCAGCGGACAGGGGTCTCAATCACCCCTCCACTTT	CASSGQGSQSPLHF
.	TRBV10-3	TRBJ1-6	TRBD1	TGTGCCATCAGTGAAGGGGGCACCCTCCACTTT	CAISEGGTLHF
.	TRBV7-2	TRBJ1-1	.	TGTGCCAGCAGCTTGGCCCGGGCGGGCACTGAAGCTTTCTTT	CASSLARAGTEAFF
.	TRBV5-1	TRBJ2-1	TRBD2	TGCGCCAGCAAAGGACCGGGACTAGAAACCGATGAGCAGTTCTTC	CASKGPGLETDEQFF
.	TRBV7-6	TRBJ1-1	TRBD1	TGTGCCAGCAGCTTAGAAGGGGGCACCAGCGCTTTCTTT	CASSLEGGTSAFF
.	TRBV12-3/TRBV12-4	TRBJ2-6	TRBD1	TGTGCCAGCAGCCCGACAGGGGGCAGATCGGGTGGGGCCAACGTCCTGACTTTC	CASSPTGGRSGGANVLTF
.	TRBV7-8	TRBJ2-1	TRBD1	TGTGCCAGCAGCTTGATCCGGGACAGGAATGAGCAGTTCTTC	CASSLIRDRNEQFF
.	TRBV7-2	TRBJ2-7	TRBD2	TGTGCCAGCAGCGTCAGCGGGAGGGGGTACGAGCAGTACTTC	CASSVSGRGYEQYF
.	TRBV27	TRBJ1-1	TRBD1	TGTGCCAGCAGTCTCCGACAGGGGGCTATGAACACTGAAGCTTTCTTT	CASSLRQGAMNTEAFF
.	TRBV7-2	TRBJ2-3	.	TGTGCCAGCAGCTTAGGTTCAAGCTGGGCGGGGTCCACAGATACGCAGTATTTT	CASSLGSSWAGSTDTQYF
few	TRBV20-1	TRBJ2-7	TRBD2	TGCAGTGCTAGAGATCCGGGACTAGCGGGGCCGCCTGGGAACTACGAGCAGTACTTC	CSARDPGLAGPPGNYEQYF
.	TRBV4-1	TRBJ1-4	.	TGCGCCAACAGGGCTATCTTAGAGGAAAAACTGTTTTTT	CANRAILEEKLFF
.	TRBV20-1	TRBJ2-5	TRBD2	TGCAGTGCTCCCCATGCCGGGACTAGCGGGGGGGCAACCTACAATGAGCAGTACTTC	CSAPHAGTSGGATYNEQYF
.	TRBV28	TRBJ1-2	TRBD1	TGTGCCAGCAGTTCCGCGGACAGGGTTACTAACTATGGCTACACCTTC	CASSSADRVTNYGYTF
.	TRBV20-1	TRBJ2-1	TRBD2	TGCAGTGCCCCTTCGACTAGCGGGGCTCGGAATGAGCAGTTCTTC	CSAPSTSGARNEQFF
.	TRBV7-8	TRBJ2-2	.	TGTGCCAGCAGCCATGCAAGTGGGGGGACTTTCCGATTGGGGGAGCTGTTTTTT	CASSHASGGTFRLGELFF
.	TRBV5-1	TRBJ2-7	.	TGCGCCAGCAGCTTGGGGGCTCGGACAGACTACGAGCAGTACTTC	CASSLGARTDYEQYF
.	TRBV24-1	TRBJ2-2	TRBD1	TGTGCCACCACATCCGGGACAGACTTCACCGGGGAGCTGTTTTTT	CATTSGTDFTGELFF
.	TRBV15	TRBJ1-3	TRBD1	TGTGCCACCAGCAGAGGGACAGGGGCTGGAAACACCATATATTTT	CATSRGTGAGNTIYF
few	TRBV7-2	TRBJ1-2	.	TGTGCCAGCAGCTTAGAGTTCCAGGGGAAAGGCTACACCTTC	CASSLEFQGKGYTF
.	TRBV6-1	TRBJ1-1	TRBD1	TGTGCCAGCAGTGGGGACAGGGGAAATGCTGAAGCTTTCTTT	CASSGDRGNAEAFF
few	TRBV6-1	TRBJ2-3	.	TGTGCCAGCAGTCAGGGTCAGACAGATACGCAGTATTTT	CASSQGQTDTQYF
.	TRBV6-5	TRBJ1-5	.	TGTGCCAGCAGTTACTCGAGTGCTCAGCCCCGGCATTTT	CASSYSSAQPRHF
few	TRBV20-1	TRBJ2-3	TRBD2	TGCAGTGCTAGCGCTAGCGGGGGGACCAACTGGCGCACAGATACGCAGTATTTT	CSASASGGTNWRTDTQYF
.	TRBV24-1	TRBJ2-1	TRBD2	TGTGCCACCAGTGAGCGTGGGACTAGCGGGTTTTCCTACAATGAGCAGTTCTTC	CATSERGTSGFSYNEQFF
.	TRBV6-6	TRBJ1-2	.	TGTGCCAGCAGCCTGGAGGCGGAGTGGGTGGACGGAGGCTACACCTTC	CASSLEAEWVDGGYTF
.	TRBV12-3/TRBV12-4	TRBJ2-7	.	TGTGCCAGCAGCCCCTGGGGGCCCGAGCAGTACTTC	CASSPWGPEQYF
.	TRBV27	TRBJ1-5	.	TGTGCCAGCAGTCCCCATAGCGATCAGCCCCAGCATTTT	CASSPHSDQPQHF
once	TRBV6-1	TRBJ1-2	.	TGTGCCAGCAGTGCGCCTGGGGGGGGCGACTATGGCTACACCTTC	CASSAPGGGDYGYTF
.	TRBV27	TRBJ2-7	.	TGTGCCAGCTCCCCGGCGGCGGGCGTCAATGAGCAGTACTTC	CASSPAAGVNEQYF
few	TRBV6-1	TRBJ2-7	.	TGTGCCAGCAGCCCCACCGGAGGGTTATCTATCCACGAGCAGTACTTC	CASSPTGGLSIHEQYF
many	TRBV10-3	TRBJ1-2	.	TGTGCCATCAGTGGCCAGGGCTATGGCTACACCTTC	CAISGQGYGYTF
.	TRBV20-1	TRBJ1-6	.	TGCAGTGCTAGAGATCGGCGGGGGAGCTCCTATAATTCACCCCTCCACTTT	CSARDRRGSSYNSPLHF